This T cell receptor (beta chain) was recorded in a study of radiation and T cells in renal cell carcinoma. About the research overall: Nephrectomy followed 15 Gy stereotactic body radiation by 4 weeks. Regarding the study as a whole: Baseline intratumoral clonotype presence is unknown without pretreatment biopsies. Top tumor clonotypes rose in blood 2 weeks post-radiation, then contracted.

Assay used: immunoSEQ multiplex PCR; TCRdb lists only in-frame clones, some missing. The table lists fewer than 90,000 clones, 65% to 90% of them singletons, with 20% to 25% in the top ten. A note on this clone: The target antigen is unknown.

The germline gives CDR1 MNHEY, CDR2 SVGAGI. After removal of 5 bases from V and 4 bases from J, the junction contained 6 bases not matched to a gene. The CDR3 sequence is 15 residues long. Time point defined: blood 2 weeks post-SBRT. As to treatment: 15 Gy SBRT to primary tumor, nephrectomy 4 weeks later. This renal cell carcinoma was of the clear cell type. The chain couples TRBV6-5 to TRBJ1-4; TRBD1 matches at 8 bases. Here the sequenced sample was blood, taken from a patient whose treatment included radiotherapy and nephrectomy. This TCR was sampled from a woman aged 50 to 65 with renal cell carcinoma. The CDR3 is CASSRQGYNNEKLFF. The CDR3 region has the DNA TGTGCCAGCAGTCGACAGGGGTATAATAATGAAAAACTGTTTTTT.